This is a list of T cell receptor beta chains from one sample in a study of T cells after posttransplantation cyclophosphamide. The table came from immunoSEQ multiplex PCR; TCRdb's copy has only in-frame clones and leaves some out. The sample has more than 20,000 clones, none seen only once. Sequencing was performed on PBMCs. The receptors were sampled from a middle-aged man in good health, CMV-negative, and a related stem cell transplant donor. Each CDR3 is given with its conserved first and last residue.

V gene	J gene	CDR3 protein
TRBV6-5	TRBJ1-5	CASSYSPGNQPQHF
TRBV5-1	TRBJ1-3	CASSLDRARDTIYF
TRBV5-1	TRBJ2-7	CASSSLAGEPGEQYF
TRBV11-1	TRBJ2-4	CASSPGQSLAKNIQYF
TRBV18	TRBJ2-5	CASSPRVIQETQYF
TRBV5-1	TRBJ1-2	CASSLDPAPGGYTF
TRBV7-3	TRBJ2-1	CASSSTPGAYNEQFF
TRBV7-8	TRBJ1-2	CASSLDRIGYGYTF
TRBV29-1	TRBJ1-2	CSVGRTGAYGYTF
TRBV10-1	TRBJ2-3	CASSEGAAARSLTDTQYF
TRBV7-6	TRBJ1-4	CASSFDAEKLFF
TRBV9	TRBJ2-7	CASSPLGGANHEQYF
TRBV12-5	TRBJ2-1	CASGWADRASSYNEQFF
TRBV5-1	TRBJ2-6	CASSTTGMSGANVLTF
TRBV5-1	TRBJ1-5	CASSLQGGGQPQHF
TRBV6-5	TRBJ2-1	CASSRTGGGYEQFF
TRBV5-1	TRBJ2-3	CASGSSGGHTDTQYF
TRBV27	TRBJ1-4	CASSLRQGYTNEKLFF
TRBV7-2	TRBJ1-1	CASSLQGMDTEAFF
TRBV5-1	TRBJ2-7	CASSPGWLAEGDEQYF
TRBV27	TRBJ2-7	CASSTLTATYEQYF
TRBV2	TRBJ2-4	CASSETQRENIQYF
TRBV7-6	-	CATSRGGRAEVYYEQYF
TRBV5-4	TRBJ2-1	CASSFAQRGGNEQFF
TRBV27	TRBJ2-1	CASSLPPSGRAGNEQFF
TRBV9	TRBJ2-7	CASSVATSGGYEQYF
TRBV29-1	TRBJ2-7	CSALTGTGSEQYF
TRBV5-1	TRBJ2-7	CASSPHRGGNSYEQYF
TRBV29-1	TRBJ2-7	CSAGTGDGEQYF
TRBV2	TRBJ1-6	CASRLTRGPLHF
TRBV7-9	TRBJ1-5	CASSVTGSVQPQHF
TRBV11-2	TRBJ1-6	CASSASTGGRTPLHF
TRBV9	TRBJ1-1	CASNRVGSEAFF
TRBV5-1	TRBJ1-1	CASSLFTGMNTEAFF
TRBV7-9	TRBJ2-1	CASSLRLADKFF
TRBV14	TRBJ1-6	CASSPLTFSPLHF
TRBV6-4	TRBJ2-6	CASSDSSSSGANVLTF
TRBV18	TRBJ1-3	CASSTRGSSSGNTIYF
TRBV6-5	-	CASSWQRDYEQYF
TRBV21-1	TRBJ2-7	CASSLDFPSYEQYF
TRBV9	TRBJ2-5	CASSRTGTGIQETQYF
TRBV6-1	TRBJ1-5	CASSEGLQGAQPQHF
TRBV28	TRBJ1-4	CASSRAGTGAEKLFF
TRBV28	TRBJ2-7	CASSPPGLVRWQYF
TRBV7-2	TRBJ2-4	CASSSPSGGNIQYF
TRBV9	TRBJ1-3	CASSLGQGFGDTIYF
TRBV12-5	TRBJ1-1	CASGPDRGTEAFF
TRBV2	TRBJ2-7	CASSEAIGGYEQYF
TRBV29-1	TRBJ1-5	CSVSDGKDQPQHF
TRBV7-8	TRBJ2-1	CASTQGTSGRRSDEQFF
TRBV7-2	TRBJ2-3	CASSFPRTGTSRTDTQYF
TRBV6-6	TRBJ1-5	CASSSFRGLNQPQHF
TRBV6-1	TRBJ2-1	CASSEVFSGSSGNEQFF
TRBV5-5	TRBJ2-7	CASSLDLAGAYREQYF
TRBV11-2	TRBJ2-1	CASSTSGPYNEQFF
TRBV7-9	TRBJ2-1	CASSFGQGIVYNEQFF
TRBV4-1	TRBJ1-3	CASSQDVVNTIYF
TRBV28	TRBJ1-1	CASSQTPRGTEAFF
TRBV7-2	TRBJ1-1	CASSLGADRGVFF